The present TCR beta chain was sequenced within a study of blood T cell repertoires in COVID-19. From germline, CDR1 is SGHNT and CDR2 YYREEE (reference sequence). The CDR3 sequence is 14 residues long. Trimming took 4 bases from V and 4 from J, leaving 14 bases between them. Participant reports of clinical history set cohort assignment. Per the study methods: Cell counts per sample came from amplifying reference gene primers. Assay: immunoSEQ multiplex PCR; the TCRdb copy retains only in-frame clones and omits some. V and J calls and clone size are as listed in that table; D and trimming were resolved from the DNA. The sample carries around 160,000 clones, roughly 80% recorded once.

Sequencing was done on a sample of PBMCs or T cells enriched from blood (not recorded which). The V and J genes are TRBV5-4 and TRBJ1-1, with D possibly matching TRBD1 (5 bases). The source of this sequence is a man aged 50-59 years who had recovered from COVID-19. As DNA, the CDR3 is TGTGCCAGCAGCCGGCAGGGAGGGAGCACTGAAGCTTTCTTT. Its translation: CASSRQGGSTEAFF.